One TCR beta chain is described in this entry. Its antigen is as yet unknown. This sample was included in a study of cytomegalovirus exposure and HLA in healthy donors. General study results and limits: CMV serostatus was the sole immune exposure data available.

CDR1 MNHNS and CDR2 SASEGT come from the germline V gene. After removal of 4 bases from V and 2 bases from J, the junction contained 2 bases not matched to a gene. CDR3 length equals 15 residues. 60 Vbeta and 13 Jbeta primers were used in PCR. Some clones are missing from TCRdb's copy, which holds only in-frame ones; the method was immunoSEQ multiplex PCR. Its table records 55,000 to 85,000 clones. The chain links TRBV6-1 to TRBJ2-3; TRBD2 agrees at 11 bases. The sequence came from a young woman in good health and CMV-seronegative. Sequenced material: PBMCs. The CDR3 DNA is TGTGCCAGCAGTGGACTAGCGGGGCACACAGATACGCAGTATTTT. Translated, it gives CASSGLAGHTDTQYF.